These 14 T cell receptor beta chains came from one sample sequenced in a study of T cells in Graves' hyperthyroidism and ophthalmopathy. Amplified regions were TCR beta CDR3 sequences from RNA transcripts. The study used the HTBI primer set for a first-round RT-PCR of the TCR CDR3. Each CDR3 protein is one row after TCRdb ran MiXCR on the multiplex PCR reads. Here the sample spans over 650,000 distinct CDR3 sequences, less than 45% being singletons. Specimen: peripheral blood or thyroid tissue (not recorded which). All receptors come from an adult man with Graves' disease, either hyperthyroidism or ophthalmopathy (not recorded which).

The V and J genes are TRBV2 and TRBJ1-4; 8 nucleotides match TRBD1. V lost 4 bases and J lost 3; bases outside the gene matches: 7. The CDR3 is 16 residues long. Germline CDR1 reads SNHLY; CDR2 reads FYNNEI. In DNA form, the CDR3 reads TGTGCCAGCAGTGTCCAGGGGGCGGGGGCTAATGAAAAACTGTTTTTT. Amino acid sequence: CASSVQGAGANEKLFF.

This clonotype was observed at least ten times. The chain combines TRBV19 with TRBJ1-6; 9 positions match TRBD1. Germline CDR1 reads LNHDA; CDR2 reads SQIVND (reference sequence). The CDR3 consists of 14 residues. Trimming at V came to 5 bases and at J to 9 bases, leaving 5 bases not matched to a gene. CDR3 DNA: TGTGCCAGTAGTCTTGGGACAGGGACTTCACCCCTCCACTTT. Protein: CASSLGTGTSPLHF.

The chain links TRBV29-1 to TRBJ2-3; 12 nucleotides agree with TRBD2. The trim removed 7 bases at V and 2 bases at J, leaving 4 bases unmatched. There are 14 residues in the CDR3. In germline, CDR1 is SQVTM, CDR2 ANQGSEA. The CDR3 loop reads CSAGTSGLTDTQYF. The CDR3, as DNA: TGCAGCGCCGGGACTAGCGGGCTCACAGATACGCAGTATTTT.

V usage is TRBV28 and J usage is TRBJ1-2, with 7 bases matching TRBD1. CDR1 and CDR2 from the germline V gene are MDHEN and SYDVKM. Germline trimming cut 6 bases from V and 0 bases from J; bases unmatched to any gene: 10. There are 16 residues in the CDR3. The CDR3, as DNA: TGTGCCAGCAGCCCCCAGCTGGGACAGACTAACTATGGCTACACCTTC. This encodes CASSPQLGQTNYGYTF.

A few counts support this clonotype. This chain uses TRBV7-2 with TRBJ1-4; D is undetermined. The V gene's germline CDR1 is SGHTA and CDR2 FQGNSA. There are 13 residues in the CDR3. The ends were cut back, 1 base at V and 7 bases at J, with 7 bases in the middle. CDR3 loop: CASSLVDGEKLFF. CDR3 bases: TGTGCCAGCAGCTTAGTGGACGGTGAAAAACTGTTTTTT.

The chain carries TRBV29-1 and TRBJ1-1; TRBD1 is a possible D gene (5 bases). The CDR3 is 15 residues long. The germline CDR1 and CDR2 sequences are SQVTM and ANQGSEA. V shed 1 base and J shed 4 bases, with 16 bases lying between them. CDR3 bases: TGCAGCGTTGAAGTAGGAGGTCGGGGGGGCACTGAAGCTTTCTTT. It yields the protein CSVEVGGRGGTEAFF.

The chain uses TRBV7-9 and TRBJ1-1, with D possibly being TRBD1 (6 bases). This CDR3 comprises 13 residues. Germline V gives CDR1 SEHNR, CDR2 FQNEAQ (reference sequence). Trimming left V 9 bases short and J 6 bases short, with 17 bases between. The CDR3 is CARSPGTNPEAFF. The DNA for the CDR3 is TGTGCCAGAAGCCCCGGGACAAATCCTGAAGCTTTCTTT.

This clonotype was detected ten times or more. The CDR3 bases are TGTGCCAGCAGCTTAGTTGCGGGGCCGGACTTCGAGCAGTACTTC. This codes for CASSLVAGPDFEQYF. The chain links TRBV7-8 to TRBJ2-7; weak D call: TRBD2 (6 bases). In germline, CDR1 is SGHVS, CDR2 FQNEAQ. Trimming cost V 1 base and J 6 bases, with 16 bases left between them. The CDR3 is 15 amino acids.

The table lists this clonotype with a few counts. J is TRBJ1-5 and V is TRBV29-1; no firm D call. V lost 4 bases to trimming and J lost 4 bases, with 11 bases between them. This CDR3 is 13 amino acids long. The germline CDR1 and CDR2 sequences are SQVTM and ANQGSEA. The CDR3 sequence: CSVVFKANQPQHF. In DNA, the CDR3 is TGCAGCGTTGTCTTCAAAGCGAATCAGCCCCAGCATTTT.

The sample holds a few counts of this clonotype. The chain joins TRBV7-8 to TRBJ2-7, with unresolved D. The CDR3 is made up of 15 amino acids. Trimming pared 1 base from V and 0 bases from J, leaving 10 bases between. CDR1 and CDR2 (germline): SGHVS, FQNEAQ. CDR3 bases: TGTGCCAGCAGCTTAGGTGGGCGTTACTCCTACGAGCAGTACTTC. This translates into CASSLGGRYSYEQYF.

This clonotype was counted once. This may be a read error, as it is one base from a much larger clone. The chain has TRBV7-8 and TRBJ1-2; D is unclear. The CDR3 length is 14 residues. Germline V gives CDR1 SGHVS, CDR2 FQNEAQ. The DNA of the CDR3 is TGTACCAGCAGCTTAGGCCCAGCAGACTATGGCTACACCTTC. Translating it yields CTSSLGPADYGYTF.

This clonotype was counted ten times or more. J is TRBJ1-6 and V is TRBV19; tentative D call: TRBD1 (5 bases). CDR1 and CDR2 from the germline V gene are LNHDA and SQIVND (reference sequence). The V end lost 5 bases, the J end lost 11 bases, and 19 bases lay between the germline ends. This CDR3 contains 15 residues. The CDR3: CASSPFVVLGAPLHF. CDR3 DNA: TGTGCCAGTAGTCCTTTTGTGGTGTTGGGGGCACCCCTCCACTTT.

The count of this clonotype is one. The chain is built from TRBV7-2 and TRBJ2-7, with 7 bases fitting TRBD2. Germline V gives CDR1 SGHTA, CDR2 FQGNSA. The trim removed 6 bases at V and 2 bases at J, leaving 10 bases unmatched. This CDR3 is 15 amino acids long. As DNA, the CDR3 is TGTGCCAGCAGTCGCGGGGCGGGAGTGCCCTACGAGCAGTACTTC. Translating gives CASSRGAGVPYEQYF.

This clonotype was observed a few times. In nucleotides, the CDR3 is TGCAGTGCTCGGACTAGCGGGCCAGATACGCAGTATTTT. This translates into CSARTSGPDTQYF. V is TRBV20-1 and J is TRBJ2-3; 11 bases match TRBD2. Germline V gene data show CDR1 as DFQATT and CDR2 as SNEGSKA (reference sequence). The CDR3 loop spans 13 amino acids. Trimming took 5 bases from V and 4 from J; bases not matched to a gene: 2.